These 21 T cell receptor beta chains share one sample of origin, sequenced in a study of molecular identifiers for immune sequencing clone quantification. One entry per CDR3 protein results from TCRdb running MiXCR on the PCR reads. The sample includes under 350,000 distinct CDR3 sequences, 24% of them seen just once. The specimen was naive CD8+ T cells from blood, with Jurkat cell RNA spiked in. Specified subset: FACS-sorted CD8+CD4-CCR7+CD45RA+ naive T cells. The source of these receptors is a human donor in good health. Some libraries in this study had Jurkat cell RNA spiked in.

This clonotype showed up just a few times. The chain couples TRBV28 to TRBJ1-4; D is uncertain. Trimming shortened V by 3 bases and J by 10 bases, and 6 bases separated the two germline ends. CDR3 length equals 11 residues. Per the germline V gene, CDR1 is MDHEN and CDR2 is SYDVKM. In DNA, the CDR3 is TGTGCCAGCAGTTTTACTGGAAAACTGTTTTTT. It is translated as CASSFTGKLFF.

In its sample, this clonotype was seen many times. The genes are TRBV6-5 and TRBJ2-7, with D uncertain. CDR3 length: 14 residues. Trimming shortened V by 0 bases and J by 1 base, and 7 bases separated the two germline ends. The germline V gene encodes CDR1 MNHEY and CDR2 SVGAGI. CDR3: CASSYSGQSYEQYF. The CDR3 DNA is TGTGCCAGCAGTTACTCGGGTCAGTCCTACGAGCAGTACTTC.

This clonotype was observed at least ten times. Here the CDR3 reads CASSPPTSSTDTQYF. In DNA, the CDR3 is TGTGCCAGCAGCCCACCCACCTCTAGCACAGATACGCAGTATTTT. This chain joins TRBV9 and TRBJ2-3; no clear D gene. The CDR3 loop spans 15 amino acids. Germline-derived CDR1 and CDR2 are SGDLS and YYNGEE. V lost 4 bases and J lost 0, with 12 bases in between.

At least ten counts were recorded for this clonotype. The CDR3 spells CSVESTGGTNEKLFF. Here the CDR3 DNA reads TGCAGCGTTGAAAGTACAGGGGGAACTAATGAAAAACTGTTTTTT. The rearrangement joins TRBV29-1 to TRBJ1-4; 8 positions agree with TRBD1. V lost 2 bases, J lost 1 base, and 3 bases stayed unmatched. The CDR3 runs 15 residues. Per germline, CDR1 SQVTM and CDR2 ANQGSEA. The full variable domain, with the rest looked up from reference TRBV29-1 and TRBJ1-4, is SAVISQKPSRDICQRGTSLTIQCQVDSQVTMMFWYRQQPGQSLTLIATANQGSEATYESGFVIDKFPISRPNLTFSTLTVSNMSPEDSSIYLCSVESTGGTNEKLFFGSGTQLSVL.

This clonotype was observed many times. The rearrangement links TRBV7-9 to TRBJ2-2; 8 positions match TRBD1. CDR3 size: 15 residues. The germline V gene encodes CDR1 SEHNR and CDR2 FQNEAQ (reference sequence). The V and J ends lost 5 bases and 3 bases, in that order; junction bases with no gene match: 5. The CDR3 DNA is TGTGCCAGCAGCGGTGGACAGGGCGACACCGGGGAGCTGTTTTTT. Its protein product is CASSGGQGDTGELFF.

This clonotype was seen ten or more times. Here the CDR3 DNA reads TGTGCCAGCAGCGGTCTAGGAGATACGCAGTATTTT. Protein sequence: CASSGLGDTQYF. The chain carries TRBV7-9 and TRBJ2-3; D gene unclear. The CDR3 extends over 12 amino acids. Germline CDR1 reads SEHNR; CDR2 reads FQNEAQ (reference sequence). V was cut by 5 bases and J by 5 bases, with 8 bases left in between.

The rearrangement joins TRBV6-4 to TRBJ2-3; 7 nucleotides agree with TRBD1. Losses at the gene ends were 2 bases for V and 3 bases for J; bases not matched to a gene: 11. The CDR3 covers 17 residues. Germline values: CDR1 MRHNA, CDR2 SNTAGT. This CDR3 reads CASSDPPQGYDTDTQYF. The CDR3 region has the DNA TGTGCCAGCAGTGACCCCCCACAGGGGTACGATACAGATACGCAGTATTTT.

About this clonotype: This may stem from a read error, because a much larger clone lies one nucleotide away. The chain uses TRBV9 and TRBJ2-3; possibly TRBD2 for D (5 bases). The V gene lost 0 bases and the J gene lost 3 bases, with 11 bases spanning the gap. Germline V gene lookup returns CDR1 SGDLS and CDR2 YYNGEE. The CDR3 totals 15 residues. In DNA form, the CDR3 reads TGTGCCAGCAGCGTAGTCCGGGAAGGAACAGATACGCAGTATTTT. This sequence encodes CASSVVREGTDTQYF.

This clonotype was observed a few times. The chain joins TRBV6-2 or TRBV6-3 to TRBJ2-2; 13 nucleotides align to TRBD2. There are 16 residues in the CDR3. The germline V gene has CDR1 MNHEY and CDR2 SVGEGT. Trimming removed 6 bases from V and 5 bases from J; junction bases left unmatched: 6. The CDR3 nucleotides are TGTGCCAGCAGCCGAGGACTAGCGGGAGTGACCGGGGAGCTGTTTTTT. The encoded protein is CASSRGLAGVTGELFF.

The V and J genes are TRBV29-1 and TRBJ2-1, with TRBD1 matching 9 bases. CDR1 SQVTM and CDR2 ANQGSEA come from the germline V gene. The V gene end was trimmed by 6 bases and the J gene end by 10 bases; junction bases not matched to a gene: 13. The CDR3 contains 14 residues. CDR3 nucleotide sequence: TGCAGCGTGGGAATTGGGGACAGGGTAGTCGAGCAGTTCTTC. The encoded protein is CSVGIGDRVVEQFF.

This clonotype was seen only once. The chain combines TRBV9 with TRBJ2-2; D is ambiguous. V lost 7 bases to trimming and J lost 9 bases, with 13 bases between them. The CDR3 covers 12 residues. CDR1 is SGDLS, CDR2 YYNGEE, per germline. For the CDR3, the DNA is TGTGCCAGCGGCTCCGATGGGTGGGAGCTGTTTTTT. Its protein is CASGSDGWELFF.

About this clonotype itself: Possible read error: a much larger clone is one base away. V is TRBV29-1 and J is TRBJ2-3; maybe TRBD2 (6 bases). CDR1 is SQVTM, CDR2 ANQGSEA, per germline. V gave up 4 bases and J gave up 5 bases, with 28 bases separating them. This CDR3 comprises 18 residues. The CDR3 DNA reads as TGCAGCGTTGCCTTTATAGCGGTGTCTTCGTCTTTGGGAGATACGCAGTATTTT. Protein product: CSVAFIAVSSSLGDTQYF.

This clonotype was seen ten or more times. The chain has TRBV5-1 and TRBJ1-2; 7 bases map to TRBD1. V trimming: 0 bases; J trimming: 8 bases; junction bases outside the gene matches: 10. The CDR3 length is 15 residues. Germline lookup yields CDR1 SGHRS and CDR2 YFSETQ. The CDR3 sequence is CASSLEFRGSEGYTF. Here the CDR3 DNA reads TGCGCCAGCAGCTTGGAGTTCAGGGGGTCGGAAGGCTACACCTTC.

As to this clonotype: A read error may explain this, as a much larger clone is one base away. The chain uses TRBV7-9 and TRBJ1-1; TRBD1 matches at 11 bases. J lost 6 bases, V lost 5 bases, and 17 bases had no gene match. This CDR3 has 18 residues. The germline CDR1 and CDR2 sequences are SEHNR and FQNEAQ (reference sequence). Here the CDR3 DNA reads TGTGCCAGCAGCCAGGACAGGGGGCGGGTCTGGCGCGGCTCTGAAGCTTTCTTT. Amino acids: CASSQDRGRVWRGSEAFF.

The V gene is TRBV21-1, the J gene TRBJ2-5; the D call in the table, TRBD2, was not verified against the DNA. TRBV21-1 is listed as a pseudogene. The CDR3 is 14 amino acids. This chain's CDR3 is CASSKTTRQETQYF. In DNA form, the CDR3 reads TGTGCCAGCAGCAAAACGACTAGACAAGAGACCCAGTACTTC.

Comment on this clonotype: A read error may explain this, as a much larger clone is one base away. The chain employs TRBV29-1 and TRBJ1-2, with 8 bases matching TRBD1. This CDR3 region has 18 residues. V dropped 3 bases and J dropped 0; count of bases not matched to a gene: 15. The V gene's germline CDR1 is SQVTM and CDR2 ANQGSEA. CDR3 residues: CSVESVEPGQGANYGYTF. The CDR3 DNA sequence: TGCAGCGTTGAGTCGGTGGAACCCGGACAGGGAGCTAACTATGGCTACACCTTC.

This clonotype was detected only a few times. The chain employs TRBV25-1 and TRBJ2-7; D might be TRBD1 (5 bases). CDR1 and CDR2 (germline): MGHDK, SYGVNS. The CDR3 is 12 amino acids. V dropped 5 bases and J dropped 4 bases, with 9 bases sitting between them. The CDR3 region has the DNA TGTGCCAGCAGTCAGACAGCATACGAGCAGTACTTC. Protein sequence: CASSQTAYEQYF.

Notes on this clonotype: Given a much more abundant clone one base away, this may be a read error. No conserved phenylalanine or tryptophan is present at the end of the CDR3, so a read error is the likely explanation. V is TRBV4-3 and J is TRBJ1-1; TRBD1 might be the D (5 bases). The CDR3 consists of 15 residues. Germline CDR1 and CDR2: LGHNA and YSLEER. Trimming stripped 4 bases from V and 8 bases from J, with 20 bases between. CDR3 nucleotides: TGCGCCAGCAGCCCCAATCTGGGGGAAGTATCCGAAGCTTTCCTT. Its translation is CASSPNLGEVSEAFL.

As for this clonotype: This may come from a read error, since a much larger clone is one base off. The chain has TRBV4-3 and TRBJ2-3; a weak D match, TRBD1 (6 bases). Trimming removed 0 bases at V and 6 bases at J, with 16 bases between. Germline CDR1 is LGHNA and CDR2 is YSLEER. The CDR3 covers 16 residues. The CDR3 coding sequence is TGCGCCAGCAGCCAAGAAAAACAGGGATTAGCGGATACGCAGTATTTT. Its translation: CASSQEKQGLADTQYF.

This clonotype was observed many times. The genes are TRBV2 and TRBJ1-5; 12 bases map to TRBD1. The V gene end was trimmed by 10 bases and the J gene end by 0 bases; junction bases not matched to a gene: 10. CDR1 SNHLY and CDR2 FYNNEI come from the germline V gene. This CDR3 has 17 amino acids. CDR3 amino acids: CATQRDRGPGSNQPQHF. The DNA of the CDR3 is TGTGCCACCCAGCGGGACAGGGGGCCGGGTAGCAATCAGCCCCAGCATTTT.

This clonotype was observed a few times. The V call is TRBV13, the J call TRBJ1-6, with 7 nucleotides matching TRBD1. Germline CDR1 reads PRHDT; CDR2 reads FYEKMQ (reference sequence). The CDR3 spans 14 residues. J gave up 10 bases and V 4 bases, and 7 bases lay outside the gene matches. CDR3 in amino acids: CASSSSAGGSPLHF. DNA of the CDR3: TGTGCCAGCAGCTCCTCCGCAGGGGGGTCACCCCTCCACTTT.